This TCR beta chain comes out of a study of cytomegalovirus exposure and HLA in healthy donors. Overall study context: Most genotyped donors, approximately 81% of more than 300, had Caucasian-associated genetic ancestry. Whole-study findings and limits: Cytomegalovirus-associated TCR beta chains were listed, numbering 150 to 200. Analysis performed later showed TCR beta chains linked to HLA being more clonally expanded than equally common others.

This clone has more than one count but fewer than ten. What it recognizes is unknown. PCR employed 60 Vbeta and 13 Jbeta primers. Repertoires were generated with immunoSEQ multiplex PCR, while TCRdb's copy carries only in-frame clones and drops some. The table has 74,000 or so clones, 79% seen once. This TCR derives from a woman between 40 and 55 years old in good health and CMV-seropositive. Sequencing was performed on PBMCs.

CDR3 sequence (DNA): TGTGCCAGCAGCCAGGGAGCGGGCCTAGCAACCTACGAGCAGTACTTC. As protein: CASSQGAGLATYEQYF. The chain employs TRBV4-2 and TRBJ2-7; TRBD2 might be the D (6 bases). Germline V gene sequence: CDR1 LGHNA, CDR2 YNFKEQ. Trimming cost V 3 bases and J 2 bases, with 17 bases left between them. The CDR3 runs 16 residues.